This T cell receptor (beta chain) was sequenced during a study of low-dose radiotherapy and immunotherapy resistance in tumors. Overall study context: Dosing for Cohort 2 consisted of 1 Gy per fraction every two weeks, reaching a total of 13 Gy over 26 weeks. On an every-two-weeks schedule, patients received intravenous nivolumab 240 mg, along with ipilimumab 1 mg/kg every six weeks.

Comment on this clonotype: It differs at one base from a far larger clone, so likely a read error.

This sample's time point: after trial treatment. The treatment was: LDRT plus nivolumab, ipilimumab, low-dose cyclophosphamide and aspirin (RACIN trial). Nivolumab, ipilimumab, aspirin, low-dose cyclophosphamide and low-dose radiotherapy were all administered to the donors. Both TCRalpha and TCRbeta chains were reverse transcribed with V-gene-specific primers. The PCR that amplified TCRs ran for about 18 cycles, relying on a constant-region primer and a V-primer adapter. Each CDR3 protein gets one entry after TCRdb re-called the reads with MiXCR. The sample carries approximately 100,000 distinct CDR3 sequences, 20% recorded once. The length of the CDR3 is 15 residues. The germline CDR1 and CDR2 sequences are PRHDT and FYEKMQ (reference sequence). Trimming cost V 6 bases and J 4 bases; bases outside gene matches: 5.

The starting material was PBMCs, obtained after low-dose radiotherapy plus immunotherapy. V gene TRBV13 combines with J gene TRBJ2-3, with 12 bases matching TRBD2. The TCR was taken from a male donor with prostate cancer. CDR3 sequence reads: CASSETSGGSDTQYF. The DNA of the CDR3 is TGTGCCAGCAGTGAGACTAGCGGGGGTTCAGATACGCAGTATTTT.